This T cell receptor beta chain appears in the sequencing data of a study of T cell changes during pregnancy in multiple sclerosis. Germline-derived CDR1 and CDR2 are LGHNA and YNFKEQ. CDR3 length equals 14 residues. Trimming took 0 bases from V and 2 from J, leaving 6 bases between them. The table came from immunoSEQ multiplex PCR; TCRdb's copy has only in-frame clones and leaves some out. Seen here are around 110,000 clones, about 90% observed once, and the top ten hold 1.6%. Source: peripheral blood, taken before pregnancy. The TCR was taken from a female donor with multiple sclerosis, enrolled in a pregnancy study. V is TRBV4-2 and J is TRBJ2-3; D gene ambiguous. The CDR3 protein is CASSQDPVTDTQYF. In DNA, the CDR3 is TGTGCCAGCAGCCAAGATCCCGTCACAGATACGCAGTATTTT.